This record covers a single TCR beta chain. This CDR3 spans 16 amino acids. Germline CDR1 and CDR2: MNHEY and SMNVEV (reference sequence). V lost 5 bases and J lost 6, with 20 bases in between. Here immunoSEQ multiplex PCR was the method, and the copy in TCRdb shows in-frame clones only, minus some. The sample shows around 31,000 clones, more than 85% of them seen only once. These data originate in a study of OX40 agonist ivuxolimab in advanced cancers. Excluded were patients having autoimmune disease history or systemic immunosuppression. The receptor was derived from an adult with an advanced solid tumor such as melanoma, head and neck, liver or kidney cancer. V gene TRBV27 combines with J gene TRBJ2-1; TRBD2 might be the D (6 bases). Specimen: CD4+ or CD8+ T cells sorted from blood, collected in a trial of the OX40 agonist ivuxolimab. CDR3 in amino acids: CASSPLYGTLTNEQFF. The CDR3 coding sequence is TGTGCCAGCAGTCCGCTTTACGGGACTCTAACCAATGAGCAGTTCTTC.